This T cell receptor (beta chain) appears in the sequencing data of a study of blood T cell repertoires in COVID-19 (TCRdb year 2020). General notes on the study: Samples covering the acute and convalescent phases of COVID-19 were provided by collaborators in the United States, Italy and Spain. The prospective study material was composed of cDNA or gDNA derived from T cells, B-cell-depleted T cells, or PBMCs. The dataset comprised deeply sampled blood TCRbeta repertoires from subjects exposed to, actively infected with, or recovered from COVID-19. The repertoires were released in a freely available public database intended as a resource for research on the immune response to SARS-CoV-2. Samples were obtained from the ongoing ImmuneRACE study (first 160 participants) and from over a thousand subjects provided by 6 global collaborators. The sample metadata nearly always contained a de-identified subject ID, COVID-19 status, age in years and sex. HLA class I and class II types, where available, came from metadata supplied by the sample provider rather than from assay-based typing. Results and caveats for the whole study, not just this receptor: The amount of clinical and demographic metadata varied by source and participant and was provided uncurated.

The immunoSEQ Assay, a bias-controlled multiplex PCR, was used to amplify TCRbeta CDR3 regions from genomic DNA. The source study handled its data this way. The number of nucleated cells in each sample was estimated from the amplification of reference gene primers within the assay. To quantify the absolute abundance of each unique TCRbeta CDR3 rearrangement, sequence reads were collapsed and filtered. For each sample, productive Simpson clonality was calculated as the square root of Simpson's diversity index over productive rearrangements. TCRdb limited this immuneACCESS table to in-frame rearrangements with V and J called. A share of clones is missing; checked studies link under half to unresolved V genes, and the rest is unexplained. The DNA was the basis for D and trimming; V, J and clone size are from that table. Across this sample there are 24,000 or so clones, with approximately 90% seen only once. The ten largest account for around 10% of the sample.

Collaborating institutions collected whole blood in K2EDTA tubes following their own protocols. For TCRbeta analysis, collaborator samples were shipped as frozen whole blood, as isolated PBMCs, or as DNA extracted from either sample type. This clone was recorded once. It has no known antigen specificity. One base away there is no much larger clone; base qualities are not given. Via the germline V gene, CDR1 is MNHEY and CDR2 SVGAGI. After removal of 6 bases from V and 2 bases from J, the junction retains 7 bases not matched to a gene. Including cysteine and phenylalanine, the CDR3 has 14 amino acids. The only DNA kept is the CDR3, 42 bases in frame from the first base.

This TCR derives from a woman at least 80 years old with active or convalescent COVID-19. Sequencing used peripheral blood. The chain was built from TRBV6-5 and TRBJ2-7, with 7 bases matching TRBD1. This receptor has the CDR3 CASSTTGPTYEQYF. The bases are TGTGCCAGCAGCACGACAGGGCCAACCTACGAGCAGTACTTC.